The sample holds many counts of the clone carrying this TCR beta chain. Its antigen is unidentified. Each CDR3 protein is one row after TCRdb ran MiXCR on the 5' RACE reads. The sample yields 450,000 to 550,000 distinct CDR3 sequences, 5.3% seen once. This entry belongs to a study of CD8 T cells in ankylosing spondylitis. Study-level results: One TCR beta motif, made up of seven to nine highly homologous variants, appeared characteristic of ankylosing spondylitis blood. Researchers reportedly found disease-linked clones significantly enriched in matched ankylosing spondylitis synovial fluid.

This CDR3 has 14 amino acids. Germline-derived CDR1 and CDR2 are SQVTM and ANQGSEA. The V and J ends lost 8 bases and 0 bases respectively, with 16 bases between them. The source is a male donor with ankylosing spondylitis. This sequence joins TRBV29-1 and TRBJ1-1, with D perhaps matching TRBD1 (5 bases). Specimen: blood, either unsorted or a sorted T cell fraction (not recorded which). CDR3 protein: CSTTERGMNTEAFF. The CDR3 DNA sequence: TGCAGCACCACAGAGCGGGGGATGAACACTGAAGCTTTCTTT.